This T cell receptor beta chain was documented in a study of cytomegalovirus exposure and HLA in healthy donors. The study, taken as a whole, reports: Later genetic work tied a missense DCLRE1C variant to beta-chain V and J trimming. Later on, analysis showed that most CMV-associated TCR beta chains appeared to be HLA-restricted.

The CDR3 length is 15 residues. CDR1 and CDR2 from the germline V gene are LGHNA and YSLEER. V trimming: 5 bases; J trimming: 4 bases; junction bases outside the gene matches: 8. To note about this clone: Its target is not known.

PCR primers comprised 60 Vbeta and 13 Jbeta primers. Repertoires were generated with immunoSEQ multiplex PCR, while TCRdb's copy carries only in-frame clones and drops some. The sample holds some 120,000 clones, 75% to 85% seen once. The specimen was PBMCs. The sequence was collected from a man aged 25 to 40 in good health and CMV-seronegative. The V call is TRBV4-3, the J call TRBJ2-3, with 8 bases lining up with TRBD1. Here the CDR3 DNA reads TGCGCCAGCAGCAAATGGACAGGGTCCCCAGATACGCAGTATTTT. Translation gives CASSKWTGSPDTQYF.